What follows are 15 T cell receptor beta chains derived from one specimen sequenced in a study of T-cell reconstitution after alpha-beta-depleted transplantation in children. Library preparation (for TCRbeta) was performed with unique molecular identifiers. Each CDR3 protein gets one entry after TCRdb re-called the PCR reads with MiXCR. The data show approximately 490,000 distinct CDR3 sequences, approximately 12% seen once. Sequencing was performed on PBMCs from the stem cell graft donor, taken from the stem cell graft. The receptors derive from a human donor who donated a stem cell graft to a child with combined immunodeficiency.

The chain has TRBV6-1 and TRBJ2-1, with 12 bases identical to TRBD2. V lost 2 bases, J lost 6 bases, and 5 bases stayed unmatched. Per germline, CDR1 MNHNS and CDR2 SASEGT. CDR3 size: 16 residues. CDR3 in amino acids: CASSESRTSGVNEQFF. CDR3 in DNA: TGTGCCAGCAGTGAATCGAGGACTAGCGGGGTCAATGAGCAGTTCTTC.

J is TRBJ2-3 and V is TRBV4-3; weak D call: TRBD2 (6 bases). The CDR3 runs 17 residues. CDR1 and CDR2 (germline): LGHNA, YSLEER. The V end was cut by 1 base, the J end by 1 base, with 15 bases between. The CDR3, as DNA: TGCGCCAGCAGCCAAGTCTTAGGGACTCCGCGCACAGATACGCAGTATTTT. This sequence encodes CASSQVLGTPRTDTQYF.

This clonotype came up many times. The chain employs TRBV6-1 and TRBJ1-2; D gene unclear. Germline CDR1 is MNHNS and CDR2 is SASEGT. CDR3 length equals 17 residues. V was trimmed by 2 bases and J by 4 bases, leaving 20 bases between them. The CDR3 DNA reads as TGTGCCAGCAGTGAAATGGGAGCCACAGCCACCGTCTATGGCTACACCTTC. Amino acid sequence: CASSEMGATATVYGYTF.

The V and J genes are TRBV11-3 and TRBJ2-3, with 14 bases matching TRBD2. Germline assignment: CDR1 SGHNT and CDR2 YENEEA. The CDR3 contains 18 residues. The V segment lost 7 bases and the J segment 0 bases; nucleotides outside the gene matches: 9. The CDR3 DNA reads TGTGCCAGCACCCCGAGACTAGCGGGAGGGCCGAGCACAGATACGCAGTATTTT. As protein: CASTPRLAGGPSTDTQYF.

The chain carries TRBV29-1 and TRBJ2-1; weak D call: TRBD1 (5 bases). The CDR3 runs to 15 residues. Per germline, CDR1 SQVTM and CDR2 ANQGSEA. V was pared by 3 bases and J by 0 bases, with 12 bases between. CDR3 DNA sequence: TGCAGCGTTGATATAGGGGAATACTCCTACAATGAGCAGTTCTTC. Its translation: CSVDIGEYSYNEQFF.

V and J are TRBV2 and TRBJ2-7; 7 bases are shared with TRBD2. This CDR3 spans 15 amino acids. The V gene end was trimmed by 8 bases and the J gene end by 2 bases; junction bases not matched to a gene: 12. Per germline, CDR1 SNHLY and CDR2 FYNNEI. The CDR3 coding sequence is TGTGCCAGCGGAGAATCTAGCGGATTAACCTACGAGCAGTACTTC. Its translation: CASGESSGLTYEQYF.

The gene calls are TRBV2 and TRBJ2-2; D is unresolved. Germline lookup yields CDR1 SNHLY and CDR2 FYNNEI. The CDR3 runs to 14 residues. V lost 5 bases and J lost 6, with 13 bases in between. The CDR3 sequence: CASSREQYPGELFF. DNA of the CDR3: TGTGCCAGCAGTAGGGAACAGTATCCCGGGGAGCTGTTTTTT.

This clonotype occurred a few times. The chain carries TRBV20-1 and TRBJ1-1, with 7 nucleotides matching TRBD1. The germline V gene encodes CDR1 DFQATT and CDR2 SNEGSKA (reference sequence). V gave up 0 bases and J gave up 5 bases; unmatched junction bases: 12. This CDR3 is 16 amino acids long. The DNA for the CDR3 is TGCAGTGCTAGAGATCCGTCCAGGGGGGGCAATACTGAAGCTTTCTTT. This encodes CSARDPSRGGNTEAFF.

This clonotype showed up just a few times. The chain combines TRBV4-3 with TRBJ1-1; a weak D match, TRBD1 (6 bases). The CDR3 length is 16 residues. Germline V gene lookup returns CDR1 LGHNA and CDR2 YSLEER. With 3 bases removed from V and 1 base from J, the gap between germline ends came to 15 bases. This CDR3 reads CASSQGTGTANTEAFF. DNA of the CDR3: TGCGCCAGCAGCCAGGGAACAGGGACGGCGAACACTGAAGCTTTCTTT.

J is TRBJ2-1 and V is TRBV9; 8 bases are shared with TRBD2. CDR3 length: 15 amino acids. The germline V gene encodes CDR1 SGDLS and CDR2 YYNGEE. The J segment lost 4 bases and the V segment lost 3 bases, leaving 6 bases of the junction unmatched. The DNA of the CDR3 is TGTGCCAGCAGCGCCCGACTAGCGCCTTACAATGAGCAGTTCTTC. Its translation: CASSARLAPYNEQFF.

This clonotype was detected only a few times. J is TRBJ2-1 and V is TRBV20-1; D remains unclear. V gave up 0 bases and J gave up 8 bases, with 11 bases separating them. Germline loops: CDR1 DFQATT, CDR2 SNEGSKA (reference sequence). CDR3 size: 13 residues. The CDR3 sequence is CSARDRGYDEQFF. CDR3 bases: TGCAGTGCTAGAGATCGTGGGTACGATGAGCAGTTCTTC.

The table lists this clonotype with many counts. The CDR3 DNA sequence: TGCGCCAGCAGCTTGTCAGATAGTGGAAACACCATATATTTT. Amino acids: CASSLSDSGNTIYF. This chain connects TRBV5-1 to TRBJ1-3; unclear D gene. Per the germline V gene, CDR1 is SGHRS and CDR2 is YFSETQ. The CDR3 has 14 amino acids. V was cut by 1 base and J by 3 bases, with 8 bases left in between.

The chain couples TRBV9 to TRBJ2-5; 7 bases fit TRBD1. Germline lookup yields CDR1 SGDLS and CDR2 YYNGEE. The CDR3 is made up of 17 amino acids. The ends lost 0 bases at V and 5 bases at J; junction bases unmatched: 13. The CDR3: CASSVGPTGERGETQYF. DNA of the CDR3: TGTGCCAGCAGCGTAGGCCCTACAGGGGAAAGAGGGGAGACCCAGTACTTC.

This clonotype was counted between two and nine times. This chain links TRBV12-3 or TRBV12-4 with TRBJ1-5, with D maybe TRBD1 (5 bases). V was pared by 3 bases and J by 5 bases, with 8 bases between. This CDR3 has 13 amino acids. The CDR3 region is CASSFRDDQPQHF. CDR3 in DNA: TGTGCCAGCAGTTTCCGGGACGATCAGCCCCAGCATTTT.

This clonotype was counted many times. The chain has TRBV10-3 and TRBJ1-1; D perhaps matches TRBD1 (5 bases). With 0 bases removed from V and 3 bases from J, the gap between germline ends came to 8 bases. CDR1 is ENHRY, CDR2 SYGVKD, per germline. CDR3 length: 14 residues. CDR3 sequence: CAISESGTDTEAFF. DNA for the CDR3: TGTGCCATCAGTGAGTCGGGGACGGACACTGAAGCTTTCTTT.